Listed below are T cell receptor beta chains from one sample, sequenced in a study of T cell repertoires in cytomegalovirus infection. One entry per CDR3 protein results from TCRdb running MiXCR on the reads. The data contain around 350,000 distinct CDR3 sequences, 18% of them singletons. Sequenced input: PBMCs. The source is a human donor in good health (CMV status not recorded). Some clones in this sample may be carry-over from other donors' samples. Both conserved end residues are part of each CDR3. Fields, in order: J gene, V gene, CDR3 protein.

TRBJ2-6 | TRBV18 | CASSSRGPGRLAGISGANVLTF
TRBJ2-5 | TRBV27 | CASSYQQGATQETQYF
TRBJ2-4 | TRBV5-1 | CASSRPGENIQYF
TRBJ2-3 | TRBV20-1 | CSVQTSGSSDTQYF
TRBJ1-1 | TRBV6-2/TRBV6-3 | CASSSGGQNTEAFF
TRBJ2-5 | TRBV28 | CASSWRGSGEETQYF
TRBJ2-1 | TRBV12-3/TRBV12-4 | CASSFSGGANEQFF
TRBJ1-1 | TRBV20-1 | CRVPKGARPEAFF
TRBJ2-5 | TRBV7-9 | CASSHRDKGFQETQYF
TRBJ2-3 | TRBV2 | CATWGRGGTDTQYF
TRBJ1-1 | TRBV7-8 | CASSLARSPTGTEAFF
TRBJ1-1 | TRBV4-1 | CASSQEGSNTEAFF
TRBJ1-4 | TRBV19 | CASSIGGLRATNEKLFF
TRBJ2-5 | TRBV4-2 | CASSFRSASGGEETQYF
TRBJ1-2 | TRBV20-1 | CSAIRGIDGYTF
TRBJ2-7 | TRBV7-8 | CASSLGRVGVPLEQYF
TRBJ1-3 | TRBV7-9 | CASSFRENTIYF
TRBJ1-3 | TRBV6-5 | CASLSTGSGNTIYF
TRBJ2-1 | TRBV11-2 | CASSSDRRAGKQFF
TRBJ1-3 | TRBV7-9 | CASSTILSGNTIYF
TRBJ1-1 | TRBV19 | CASSTLRLGTMNTEAFF
TRBJ2-2 | TRBV19 | CASSPDRVSTGELFF
TRBJ2-5 | TRBV12-3/TRBV12-4 | CASSLLVREETQYF
TRBJ2-1 | TRBV20-1 | CSARGRPEQFF
TRBJ2-1 | TRBV7-2 | CASSSLALSSYNEQFF
TRBJ1-1 | TRBV7-2 | CASSVARGNTEAFF
TRBJ2-7 | TRBV27 | CASSREGSSYEQYF
TRBJ2-2 | TRBV6-2/TRBV6-3 | CASSAHNTGELFF
TRBJ2-5 | TRBV29-1 | CSVEAGWETQYF
TRBJ2-5 | TRBV5-4 | CASSRTGGHQETQYF
TRBJ2-1 | TRBV5-1 | CASSLAHSSYNEQFF
TRBJ2-7 | TRBV6-2/TRBV6-3 | CASSSLGPYYEQYF
TRBJ1-2 | TRBV5-4 | CASSLEGSYGYTF
TRBJ2-3 | TRBV20-1 | CSARIPGTATDTQYF
TRBJ2-5 | TRBV2 | CASSGGGTVAGDLVETQYF
TRBJ2-7 | TRBV23-1 | CASSQSRSEQYF
TRBJ1-4 | TRBV29-1 | CSTTGQGSEKLFF
TRBJ2-7 | TRBV7-2 | CASSFAGQDYYEQYF
TRBJ2-3 | TRBV7-9 | CATSLVGTQGPYF
TRBJ2-5 | TRBV7-9 | CASSLEGALETQYF
TRBJ1-2 | TRBV7-8 | CASSWDRGRVDYGYTF
TRBJ1-3 | TRBV11-2 | CASSADRSSSGNTIYF
TRBJ2-3 | TRBV20-1 | CSAVLISGTTQYF
TRBJ1-5 | TRBV6-1 | CASKGGGRNQPQHF
TRBJ2-2 | TRBV20-1 | CSASGRTTGELFF
TRBJ1-1 | TRBV3-1 | CASTRTWALNTEAFF
TRBJ2-3 | TRBV7-8 | CASSLVPQPTDTQYF